A selection of T cell receptor beta chains follows, all from one sample in a study of blood T cell repertoires in COVID-19. The protocol was immunoSEQ multiplex PCR, while the TCRdb copy is restricted to in-frame clones and leaves out a portion. The sample includes approximately 190,000 clones, 80% of them seen just once. Material: peripheral blood. The receptors derive from a man in his 60s with acute or convalescent COVID-19. The CDR3 runs from the conserved cysteine through the conserved F or W. A D gene is named only where the DNA matches it firmly. For some rows the clone size is stated as once, few or many, or as a class when expanded; others skip it.

>TRBJ1-6|TRBV28|once|.
TGTGCCAGCCTTAGCTCCTATAATTCACCCCTCCACTTT
CASLSSYNSPLHF
>TRBJ1-6|TRBV29-1|.|.
TGCAGCGTTGAGCAGGGGCCCAATTCACCCCTCCACTTT
CSVEQGPNSPLHF
>TRBJ2-4|TRBV30|.|.
TGTGCCTGGCCCCGTCGACTCGGGGGGCAAAACATTCAGTACTTC
CAWPRRLGGQNIQYF
>TRBJ1-2|TRBV7-2|.|.
TGTGCCAGCATTCGGGGGGTTGGTGGCTACACCTTC
CASIRGVGGYTF
>TRBJ2-3|TRBV7-2|.|.
TGTGCCAGCAGTCCGCACACAGATACGCAATATTTT
CASSPHTDTQYF
>TRBJ1-1|TRBV18|.|.
TGTGCCAGCTCACCACGGTCTGCGGACACTGAAGCTTTCTTT
CASSPRSADTEAFF
>TRBJ1-2|TRBV4-1|.|TRBD1
TGCGCCAGCAGCCAGGCTCAACAGGGGGCGAACTATGGCTACACCTTC
CASSQAQQGANYGYTF
>TRBJ2-3|TRBV9|.|TRBD2
TGTGCCAGCAGCGCAGGGACTAGCGGGAGCCAGGATACGCAGTATTTT
CASSAGTSGSQDTQYF
>TRBJ1-1|TRBV28|.|.
TGTGCCAGCAGTTTCAAAGGTGGAGGGAACACTGAAGCTTTCTTT
CASSFKGGGNTEAFF
>TRBJ1-2|TRBV4-3|.|.
TGCGCCAGCAGCCCGGGTCTAGCGGTTGGCTACACCTTC
CASSPGLAVGYTF
>TRBJ2-7|TRBV4-2|.|TRBD1
TGTGCCAGCAGCCAACACAGGGGGGCCGAGCAGTACTTC
CASSQHRGAEQYF
>TRBJ2-7|TRBV24-1|once|TRBD1
TGTGCCACCAGTGAGCCCGGGACAGCGACCTACGAGCAGTACTTC
CATSEPGTATYEQYF
>TRBJ1-2|TRBV7-3|.|.
TGTGCCAGCAGCGGCGCGGGGGGCAATGGCTACACCTTC
CASSGAGGNGYTF
>TRBJ2-3|TRBV14|.|.
TGTGCCAGCAGCCTAGACGGGAGCCCCCTCGGAGATACGCAGTATTTT
CASSLDGSPLGDTQYF
>TRBJ2-7|TRBV18|.|TRBD2
TGTGCCAGCTCACCACCTTCGAGCGGGAGGGGTTACGAGCAGTACTTC
CASSPPSSGRGYEQYF
>TRBJ1-5|TRBV19|.|TRBD1
TGTGCCAGTAGTACCATAGGGGGCTATCAGCCCCAGCATTTT
CASSTIGGYQPQHF
>TRBJ2-3|TRBV5-1|.|.
TGCGCCAGCAGCATTGGCTCAGGGGATTCCACAGATACGCAGTATTTT
CASSIGSGDSTDTQYF
>TRBJ2-1|TRBV7-3|.|.
TGTGCCAGCAGCTTATGGACTACCCGTTACAATGAGCAGTTCTTC
CASSLWTTRYNEQFF